This TCR beta chain was documented in a study of cytomegalovirus exposure and HLA in healthy donors. The wider study: One earlier analysis, a look at some 180 million T cells, found 117 million unique TCR beta sequences. Of the donors genotyped, several hundred in all, around 77% fell in the Caucasian-associated ancestry cluster. Study-level points and caveats: With high specificity and sensitivity, the classifier reportedly diagnosed cytomegalovirus status.

About this clone itself: No antigen is known for it.

In the PCR, 60 Vbeta and 13 Jbeta primers were used. Sequencing was performed with immunoSEQ multiplex PCR; in TCRdb, only in-frame clones are kept and a portion is missing. The profile covers about 140,000 clones, with around 73% appearing a single time and about 1.2% taken by the ten largest. The CDR3 is 15 amino acids. Germline lookup yields CDR1 SGHAT and CDR2 FQDESV (reference sequence). The V gene end was trimmed by 5 bases and the J gene end by 5 bases; junction bases not matched to a gene: 11. Sequencing was carried out using PBMCs. The chain links TRBV11-1 to TRBJ2-7; 8 bases are shared with TRBD1. The sequence came from a woman in her thirties or forties in good health and CMV-seronegative. Written as DNA, the CDR3 is TGTGCCAGCAGCCCGGACAGGGTTAAGGGTGACGAGCAGTACTTC. Translating it yields CASSPDRVKGDEQYF.